This T cell receptor beta chain was captured by sequencing in a study of blood T cell repertoires in COVID-19. About the research overall: Both acute and convalescent COVID-19 samples were obtained from the United States, Italy and Spain. T cells, B-cell-depleted T cells, or PBMCs supplied cDNA or gDNA.

This CDR3 contains 13 residues. V dropped 5 bases and J dropped 6 bases, with 14 bases sitting between them. The germline V gene encodes CDR1 SGHVS and CDR2 FQNEAQ. In the original processing: Estimated nucleated cell counts came from reference gene primer amplification. Assay used: immunoSEQ multiplex PCR; TCRdb lists only in-frame clones, some missing. The D gene and trimming were derived from the DNA, and the V and J assignments and clone size from that table. Among tens of thousands of clones listed, about 77% were seen once. The receptor's source is a human donor in a cohort sampled during active COVID-19. The chain has TRBV7-8 and TRBJ2-7; D unclear. The sequenced material came from peripheral blood. CDR3 loop: CASSGPGRGEQYF. CDR3 coding DNA: TGTGCCAGCAGCGGTCCTGGTAGAGGCGAGCAGTACTTC. Full variable domain (remainder filled in from reference TRBV7-8 and TRBJ2-7): GAGVSQSPRYKVAKRGQDVALRCDPISGHVSLFWYQQALGQGPEFLTYFQNEAQLDKSGLPSDRFFAERPEGSVSTLKIQRTQQEDSAVYLCASSGPGRGEQYFGPGTRLTVT.